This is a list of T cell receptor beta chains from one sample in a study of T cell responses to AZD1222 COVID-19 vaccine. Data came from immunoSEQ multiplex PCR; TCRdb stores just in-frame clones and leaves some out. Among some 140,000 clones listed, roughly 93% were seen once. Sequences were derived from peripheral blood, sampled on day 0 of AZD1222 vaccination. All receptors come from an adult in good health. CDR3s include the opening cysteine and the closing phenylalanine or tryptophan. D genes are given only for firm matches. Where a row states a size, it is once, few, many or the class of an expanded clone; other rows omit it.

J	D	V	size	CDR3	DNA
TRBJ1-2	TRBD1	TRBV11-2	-	CASSPEPDRGYGYTF	TGTGCCAGCAGCCCGGAACCGGACAGGGGATATGGCTACACCTTC
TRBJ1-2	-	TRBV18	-	CASSLRTDYGYTF	TGTGCCAGCTCACTCAGGACGGACTATGGCTACACCTTC
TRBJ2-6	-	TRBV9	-	CASSASGTGANVLTF	TGTGCCAGCAGCGCCAGCGGTACTGGGGCCAACGTCCTGACTTTC
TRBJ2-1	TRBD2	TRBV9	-	CASSAPGGSYNEQFF	TGTGCCAGCAGCGCCCCGGGAGGGTCCTACAATGAGCAGTTCTTC
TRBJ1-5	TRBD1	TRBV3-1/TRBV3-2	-	CASSDPEGRQGQPQHF	TGTGCCAGCAGTGACCCTGAGGGGCGACAGGGTCAGCCCCAGCATTTT
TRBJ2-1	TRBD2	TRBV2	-	CASKREGDEQFF	TGTGCCAGCAAGCGGGAGGGCGATGAGCAGTTCTTC
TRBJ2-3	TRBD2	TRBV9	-	CASSKTSSGRSTDTQYF	TGTGCCAGCAGCAAAACCTCTAGCGGGAGGAGCACAGATACGCAGTATTTT
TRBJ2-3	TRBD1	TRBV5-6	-	CASSYQGVRRDTQYF	TGTGCCAGCAGCTACCAGGGGGTTAGGCGAGATACGCAGTATTTT
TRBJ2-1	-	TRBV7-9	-	CASSLRASSYNEQFF	TGTGCCAGCAGCTTAAGAGCGTCCTCCTACAATGAGCAGTTCTTC
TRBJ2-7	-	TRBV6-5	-	CASFGGTYEQYF	TGTGCCAGCTTCGGTGGCACCTACGAGCAGTACTTC
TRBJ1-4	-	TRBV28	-	CASSLLDKNEHNNEKLFF	TGTGCCAGCAGTTTGTTAGACAAAAATGAGCACAATAATGAAAAACTGTTTTTT
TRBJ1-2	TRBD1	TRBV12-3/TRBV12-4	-	CASSVDRVYGYTF	TGTGCCAGCAGTGTGGACAGGGTTTATGGCTACACCTTC
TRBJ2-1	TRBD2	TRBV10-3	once	CAISESSREGLAGYNEQFF	TGTGCCATCAGTGAGTCAAGTAGGGAGGGACTAGCGGGTTACAATGAGCAGTTCTTC
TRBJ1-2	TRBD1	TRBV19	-	CASNRTGANYGYTF	TGTGCCAGTAACCGGACAGGAGCTAACTATGGCTACACCTTC
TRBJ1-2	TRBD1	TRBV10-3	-	CAISVLQDRNYGYTF	TGTGCCATCAGTGTACTACAGGACAGGAACTATGGCTACACCTTC
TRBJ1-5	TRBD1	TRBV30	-	CAWSPDRESNQPQHF	TGTGCCTGGAGTCCGGACAGGGAAAGCAATCAGCCCCAGCATTTT
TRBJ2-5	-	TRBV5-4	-	CASSPGGRRETQYF	TGTGCCAGCAGCCCCGGGGGGCGTCGAGAGACCCAGTACTTC
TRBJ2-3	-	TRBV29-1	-	CSVDLGSRGPDTQYF	TGCAGCGTTGATCTTGGGTCTAGGGGTCCAGATACGCAGTATTTT
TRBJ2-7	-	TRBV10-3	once	CAISEGRSSYEQYF	TGTGCCATCAGTGAGGGCCGAAGCTCCTACGAGCAGTACTTC
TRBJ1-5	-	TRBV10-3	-	CATSDSVNQPQHF	TGTGCCACCTCAGACAGTGTCAATCAGCCCCAGCATTTT
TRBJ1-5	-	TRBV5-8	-	CASRPPGQRNQPQHF	TGTGCCAGCAGACCACCGGGACAACGCAATCAGCCCCAGCATTTT
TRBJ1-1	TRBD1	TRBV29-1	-	CSVSAGGGTEAFF	TGCAGCGTTAGTGCAGGGGGTGGCACTGAAGCTTTCTTT
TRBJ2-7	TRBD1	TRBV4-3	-	CASSPGQGGTYEQYF	TGCGCCAGCAGCCCTGGACAGGGAGGAACCTACGAGCAGTACTTC